These 14 T cell receptor beta chains were sequenced from one sample in a study of cytomegalovirus exposure and HLA in healthy donors. 13 Jbeta primers and 60 Vbeta primers were used for the PCR. The assay was immunoSEQ multiplex PCR, and TCRdb's table has in-frame clones only and misses some. The sample includes approximately 110,000 clones, around 78% of them seen just once. Input material: PBMCs. The receptors were sampled from a man aged 40-49 years in good health and CMV-seronegative.

The rearrangement joins TRBV18 to TRBJ1-4; 7 bases match TRBD1. J lost 1 base, V lost 0 bases, and 5 bases had no gene match. The CDR3 covers 17 residues. CDR1 and CDR2 from the germline V gene are KGHSH and LQKENI. This chain's CDR3 is CASSPPGQLGTNEKLFF. The CDR3 region has the DNA TGTGCCAGCTCACCACCGGGACAGTTAGGAACTAATGAAAAACTGTTTTTT.

Notes on this clone: The sample contains more than one DNA sequence encoding this CDR3. The V and J genes are TRBV29-1 and TRBJ2-6; TRBD1 aligns across 7 bases. With 6 bases clipped from V and 0 bases from J, the junction kept 2 bases outside the gene matches. Germline V CDR1 and CDR2: SQVTM, ANQGSEA. This CDR3 has 14 residues. The CDR3: CSVGDSSGANVLTF. The CDR3 DNA sequence: TGCAGCGTCGGGGACAGCTCTGGGGCCAACGTCCTGACTTTC.

In this sample, this clone turned up a few times. The chain recombines TRBV6-1 with TRBJ1-6, with D perhaps matching TRBD1 (6 bases). Trimming pared 8 bases from V and 10 bases from J, leaving 18 bases between. The germline CDR1 and CDR2 sequences are MNHNS and SASEGT. The CDR3 is 14 residues long. Here the CDR3 DNA reads TGTGCCAGCGAGGGGGGGCGTCTTGTGTCACCCCTCCACTTT. It specifies CASEGGRLVSPLHF.

The chain employs TRBV5-5 and TRBJ2-2; weak D call: TRBD2 (5 bases). In germline, CDR1 is SGHKS, CDR2 YYEKEE (reference sequence). There are 16 residues in the CDR3. V dropped 0 bases and J dropped 5 bases, with 14 bases sitting between them. The CDR3 loop is CASSLGLLPGTGELFF. The CDR3 nucleotides read TGTGCCAGCAGCTTGGGACTCCTGCCGGGGACCGGGGAGCTGTTTTTT.

The chain joins TRBV28 to TRBJ2-1, with D hard to call. This CDR3 contains 12 residues. From germline, CDR1 is MDHEN and CDR2 SYDVKM. V was pared by 3 bases and J by 9 bases, with 9 bases between. CDR3 region: CASSFAISEQFF. The CDR3 bases are TGTGCCAGCAGTTTCGCAATCAGTGAGCAGTTCTTC.

The V call is TRBV5-1, the J call TRBJ2-7; no clear D. Trimming took off 8 bases at V and 1 base at J, with 13 bases between the two ends. Germline CDR1 SGHRS, CDR2 YFSETQ. There are 13 residues in the CDR3. CDR3 in amino acids: CASRWSSSYEQYF. The CDR3 region has the DNA TGCGCCAGTAGGTGGAGTAGTTCCTACGAGCAGTACTTC.

The V and J genes are TRBV6-6 and TRBJ2-7, with TRBD2 matching 10 bases. The CDR3 runs to 16 residues. Germline CDR1 is MNHNY and CDR2 is SVGAGI (reference sequence). Germline trimming cut 2 bases from V and 6 bases from J; bases unmatched to any gene: 10. CDR3 bases: TGTGCCAGCAGTTACCTTGGGACTAGCGTAAATCCCGAGCAGTACTTC. Translation gives CASSYLGTSVNPEQYF.

The chain carries TRBV29-1 and TRBJ1-2; D not certain. Trimming removed 2 bases from V and 5 bases from J, with 6 bases in between. This CDR3 is built from 11 residues. Germline V CDR1 and CDR2: SQVTM, ANQGSEA. The CDR3 sequence: CSVEPGYGYTF. The CDR3 DNA reads TGCAGCGTTGAACCGGGGTATGGCTACACCTTC.

The chain recombines TRBV6-6 with TRBJ1-1; 7 bases line up with TRBD1. The CDR3 covers 14 residues. Looked up from germline, CDR1 is MNHNY and CDR2 is SVGAGI (reference sequence). The ends lost 6 bases at V and 10 bases at J; junction bases unmatched: 14. CDR3 in amino acids: CASRGRQGESLAFF. In DNA, the CDR3 is TGTGCCAGCAGGGGGAGACAGGGAGAATCGTTAGCTTTCTTT.

This clone was seen a few times. The J gene is TRBJ2-7, the V gene TRBV4-2; TRBD2 matches at 7 bases. The CDR3 covers 14 residues. J was trimmed by 6 bases and V by 1 base; bases with no gene match: 6. Per germline, CDR1 LGHNA and CDR2 YNFKEQ. CDR3 loop: CASSQGNGGGEQYF. The CDR3 DNA follows: TGTGCCAGCAGCCAAGGAAACGGCGGGGGCGAGCAGTACTTC.

The V gene is TRBV7-9, the J gene TRBJ1-2, with a possible D match to TRBD1 (5 bases). The CDR3 extends over 14 amino acids. From germline, CDR1 is SEHNR and CDR2 FQNEAQ (reference sequence). Trimming pared 7 bases from V and 2 bases from J, leaving 14 bases between. CDR3: CASTRGEGNYGYTF. CDR3 sequence (DNA): TGTGCCAGCACCCGGGGGGAGGGGAACTATGGCTACACCTTC.

The chain couples TRBV29-1 to TRBJ1-5; D gene unclear. The CDR3 consists of 12 residues. The V end lost 5 bases, the J end lost 3 bases, and 8 bases lay between the germline ends. Germline V gene data show CDR1 as SQVTM and CDR2 as ANQGSEA. The CDR3 DNA reads as TGCAGCGTTTTGGCAGACAATCAGCCCCAGCATTTT. Translating it yields CSVLADNQPQHF. The full variable domain, rest sourced from reference TRBV29-1 and TRBJ1-5, is SAVISQKPSRDICQRGTSLTIQCQVDSQVTMMFWYRQQPGQSLTLIATANQGSEATYESGFVIDKFPISRPNLTFSTLTVSNMSPEDSSIYLCSVLADNQPQHFGDGTRLSIL.

This clone showed up just a few times. The chain has TRBV6-5 and TRBJ2-7; 7 positions match TRBD2. Germline loops: CDR1 MNHEY, CDR2 SVGAGI. The CDR3 loop spans 16 amino acids. The V gene end was trimmed by 0 bases and the J gene end by 2 bases; junction bases not matched to a gene: 7. CDR3 sequence: CASSYSSWRGTYEQYF. CDR3 sequence (DNA): TGTGCCAGCAGTTACTCGTCTTGGCGGGGGACCTACGAGCAGTACTTC.

V gene TRBV28 combines with J gene TRBJ2-7; TRBD1 agrees at 8 bases. Germline CDR1 is MDHEN and CDR2 is SYDVKM. This CDR3 comprises 15 residues. J lost 4 bases, V lost 5 bases, and 10 bases had no gene match. This chain's CDR3 is CASSLLRDRTYEQYF. CDR3 in DNA: TGTGCCAGCAGTCTCCTCCGGGACAGGACGTACGAGCAGTACTTC.